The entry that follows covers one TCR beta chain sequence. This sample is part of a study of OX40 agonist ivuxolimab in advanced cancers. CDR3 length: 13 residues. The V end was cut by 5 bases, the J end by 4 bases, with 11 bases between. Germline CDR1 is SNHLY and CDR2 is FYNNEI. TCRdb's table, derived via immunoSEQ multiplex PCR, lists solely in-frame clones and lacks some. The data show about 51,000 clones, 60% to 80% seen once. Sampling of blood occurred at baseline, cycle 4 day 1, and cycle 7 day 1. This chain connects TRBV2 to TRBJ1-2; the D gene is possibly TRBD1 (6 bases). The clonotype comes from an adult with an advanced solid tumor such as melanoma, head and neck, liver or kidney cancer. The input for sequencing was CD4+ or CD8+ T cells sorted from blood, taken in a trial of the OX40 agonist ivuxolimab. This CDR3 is CASSTDRSYGYTF. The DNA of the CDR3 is TGTGCCAGCAGTACCGACAGGTCCTATGGCTACACCTTC.